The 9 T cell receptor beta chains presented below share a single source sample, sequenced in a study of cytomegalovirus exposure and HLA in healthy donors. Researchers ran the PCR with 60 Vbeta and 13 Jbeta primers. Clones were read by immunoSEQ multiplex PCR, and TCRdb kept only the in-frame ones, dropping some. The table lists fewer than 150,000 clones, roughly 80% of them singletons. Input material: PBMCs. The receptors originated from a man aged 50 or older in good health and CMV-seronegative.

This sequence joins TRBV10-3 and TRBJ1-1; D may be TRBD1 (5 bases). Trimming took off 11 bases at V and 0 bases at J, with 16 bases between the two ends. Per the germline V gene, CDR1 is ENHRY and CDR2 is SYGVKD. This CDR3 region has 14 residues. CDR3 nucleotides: TGTGCCGCCCAACAGGACGGAATGAACACTGAAGCTTTCTTT. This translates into CAAQQDGMNTEAFF.

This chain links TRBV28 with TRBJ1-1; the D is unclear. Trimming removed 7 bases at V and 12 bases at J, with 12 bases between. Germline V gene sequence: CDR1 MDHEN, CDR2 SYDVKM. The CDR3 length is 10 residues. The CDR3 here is CASTQVRTFF. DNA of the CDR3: TGTGCCAGCACCCAAGTGCGAACTTTCTTT.

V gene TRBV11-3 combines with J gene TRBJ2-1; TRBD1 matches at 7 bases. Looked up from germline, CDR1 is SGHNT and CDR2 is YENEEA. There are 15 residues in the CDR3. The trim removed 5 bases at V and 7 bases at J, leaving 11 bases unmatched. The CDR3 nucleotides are TGTGCCAGCAGCCCGCGACAGGGTTCTTGGAATGAGCAGTTCTTC. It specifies CASSPRQGSWNEQFF.

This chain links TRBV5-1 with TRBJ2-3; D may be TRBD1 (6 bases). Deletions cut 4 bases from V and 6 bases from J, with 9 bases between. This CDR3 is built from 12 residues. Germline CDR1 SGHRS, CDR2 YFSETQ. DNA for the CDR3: TGCGCCAGCAGCGATCAGGGGGATACGCAGTATTTT. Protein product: CASSDQGDTQYF.

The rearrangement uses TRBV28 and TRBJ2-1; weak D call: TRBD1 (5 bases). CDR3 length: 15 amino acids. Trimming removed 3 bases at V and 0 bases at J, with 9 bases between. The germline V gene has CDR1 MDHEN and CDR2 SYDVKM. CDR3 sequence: CASSLPGLSYNEQFF. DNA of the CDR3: TGTGCCAGCAGTTTGCCAGGGCTCTCCTACAATGAGCAGTTCTTC.

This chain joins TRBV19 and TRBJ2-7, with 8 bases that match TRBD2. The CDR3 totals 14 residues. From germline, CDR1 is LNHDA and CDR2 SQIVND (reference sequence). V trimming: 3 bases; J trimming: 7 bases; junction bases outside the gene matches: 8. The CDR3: CASSMAIAGYEQYF. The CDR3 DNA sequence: TGTGCCAGTAGTATGGCAATAGCGGGGTATGAGCAGTACTTC.

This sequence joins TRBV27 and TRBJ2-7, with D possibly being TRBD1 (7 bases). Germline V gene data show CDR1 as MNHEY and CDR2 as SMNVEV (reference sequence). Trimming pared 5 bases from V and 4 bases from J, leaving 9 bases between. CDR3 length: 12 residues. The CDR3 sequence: CASSPGGYEQYF. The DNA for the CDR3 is TGTGCCAGCAGTCCAGGGGGGTACGAGCAGTACTTC.

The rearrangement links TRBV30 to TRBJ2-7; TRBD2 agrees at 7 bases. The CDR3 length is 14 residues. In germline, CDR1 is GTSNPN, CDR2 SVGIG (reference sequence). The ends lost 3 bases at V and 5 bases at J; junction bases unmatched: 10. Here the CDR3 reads CAWSARAGTDEQYF. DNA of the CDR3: TGTGCCTGGAGCGCCAGAGCGGGAACTGACGAGCAGTACTTC.

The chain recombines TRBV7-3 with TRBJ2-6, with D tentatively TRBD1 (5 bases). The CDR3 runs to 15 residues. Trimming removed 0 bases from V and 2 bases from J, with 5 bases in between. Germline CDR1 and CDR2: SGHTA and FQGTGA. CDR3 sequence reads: CASSLTGAGANVLTF. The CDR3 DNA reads TGTGCCAGCAGCTTAACAGGGGCTGGGGCCAACGTCCTGACTTTC.